One sample yielded the 19 T cell receptor beta chains listed below, sequenced in a study of blood T cell repertoires in COVID-19 (TCRdb year 2020). The receptor library was made with the immunoSEQ multiplex PCR assay. TCRdb holds this immuneACCESS table with in-frame rearrangements only. Some clones are missing; in checked studies, unresolved V genes explain under half, and the rest has no known cause. For this sample there are about 140,000 clones; roughly 81% appear just once. The top ten constitute more than 8.5% of the sample. Sequenced material: peripheral blood. Receptors originate from a woman aged 45-60 years with active or convalescent COVID-19.

This clone appeared a few times. In DNA, the CDR3 is TGCGCCAGCAGCTGGGGGACAGGGGATTTTAACTATGGCTACACCTTC. This translates into CASSWGTGDFNYGYTF. The chain is built from TRBV5-1 and TRBJ1-2; 10 bases agree with TRBD1. Trimming cost V 3 bases and J 1 base; bases outside gene matches: 6. The CDR3 is made up of 16 amino acids. CDR1 and CDR2 (germline): SGHRS, YFSETQ.

This rearrangement joins TRBV6-1 to TRBJ1-1; 8 bases are a match to TRBD1. CDR3 size: 15 residues. V shed 3 bases and J 4 bases; nucleotides not matched to a gene: 7. CDR1 is MNHNS and CDR2 is SASEGT in the germline V gene. The CDR3 sequence is CASSDHRGTTTEAFF. The CDR3 bases are TGTGCCAGCAGTGACCACAGGGGGACGACCACTGAAGCTTTCTTT.

This chain uses TRBV12-3 or TRBV12-4 with TRBJ1-2; unclear D gene. This CDR3 spans 13 amino acids. Trimming took 6 bases from V and 4 from J, leaving 12 bases between them. CDR3 in amino acids: CASSPSAGYGYTF. In nucleotides, the CDR3 is TGTGCCAGCAGCCCATCGGCGGGCTATGGCTACACCTTC.

V and J are TRBV30 and TRBJ2-1; 7 bases fit TRBD2. CDR3 size: 12 residues. V was pared by 5 bases and J by 9 bases, with 7 bases of the junction left unmatched. The germline CDR1 and CDR2 sequences are GTSNPN and SVGIG (reference sequence). CDR3 in amino acids: CAWATSFGEQFF. As DNA, the CDR3 is TGTGCCTGGGCGACTAGCTTTGGTGAGCAGTTCTTC.

V usage is TRBV29-1 and J usage is TRBJ2-6, with TRBD2 matching 12 bases. This CDR3 is 18 amino acids long. The germline CDR1 and CDR2 sequences are SQVTM and ANQGSEA. Losses at the gene ends were 3 bases for V and 0 bases for J; bases not matched to a gene: 6. CDR3 sequence (DNA): TGCAGCGTTGACCGACTAGCGGGAGCTCCCTCTGGGGCCAACGTCCTGACTTTC. Translating gives CSVDRLAGAPSGANVLTF.

V usage is TRBV6-4 and J usage is TRBJ1-1, with a possible D match to TRBD1 (6 bases). The V gene lost 10 bases and the J gene lost 5 bases, with 17 bases spanning the gap. The germline CDR1 and CDR2 sequences are MRHNA and SNTAGT. CDR3 length: 13 residues. The CDR3 nucleotides are TGTGCCACCGGAGGGGGGGGGAGAACTGAAGCTTTCTTT. This translates into CATGGGGRTEAFF.

This clone was counted a few times. The chain couples TRBV11-2 to TRBJ1-6; TRBD1 agrees at 7 bases. Germline lookup yields CDR1 SGHAT and CDR2 FQNNGV. Unmatched junction bases numbered 5, after V lost 1 base and J lost 8 bases. The CDR3 totals 15 residues. CDR3 in DNA: TGTGCCAGCAGCTTAGGACAGGGCGTCTATTCACCCCTCCACTTT. Residues: CASSLGQGVYSPLHF. The full variable domain, completed using reference TRBV11-2 and TRBJ1-6, is EAGVAQSPRYKIIEKRQSVAFWCNPISGHATLYWYQQILGQGPKLLIQFQNNGVVDDSQLPKDRFSAERLKGVDSTLKIQPAKLEDSAVYLCASSLGQGVYSPLHFGNGTRLTVT.

CDR3 bases: TGTGCCAGCAGCGCTACTAGACGGTTTGCAACTAATGAAAAACTGTTTTTT. Translation gives CASSATRRFATNEKLFF. The rearrangement uses TRBV2 and TRBJ1-4; D is unresolved. V was trimmed by 6 bases and J by 0 bases, leaving 17 bases between them. CDR1 is SNHLY, CDR2 FYNNEI, per germline. This CDR3 spans 17 amino acids.

The V gene is TRBV7-9, the J gene TRBJ2-5; D is possibly TRBD1 (5 bases). Germline V gene lookup returns CDR1 SEHNR and CDR2 FQNEAQ (reference sequence). V was cut by 1 base and J by 6 bases, with 9 bases left in between. This CDR3 contains 13 residues. CDR3 nucleotides: TGTGCCAGCAGCTTAGTAGGGGTAAAGACCCAGTACTTC. Its translation is CASSLVGVKTQYF. The whole variable domain, remainder taken from reference TRBV7-9 and TRBJ2-5, is DTGVSQNPRHKITKRGQNVTFRCDPISEHNRLYWYRQTLGQGPEFLTYFQNEAQLEKSRLLSDRFSAERPKGSFSTLEIQRTEQGDSAMYLCASSLVGVKTQYFGPGTRLLVL.

This chain connects TRBV19 to TRBJ2-7, with a possible D match to TRBD1 (5 bases). CDR3 length: 13 residues. The ends were cut back, 4 bases at V and 3 bases at J, with 10 bases in the middle. Per the germline V gene, CDR1 is LNHDA and CDR2 is SQIVND (reference sequence). The CDR3 loop reads CASSTDKGYEQYF. In nucleotides, the CDR3 is TGTGCCAGTAGTACGGACAAAGGCTACGAGCAGTACTTC.

The V gene is TRBV2, the J gene TRBJ2-3; TRBD2 might be the D (5 bases). The germline V gene encodes CDR1 SNHLY and CDR2 FYNNEI. Trimming took 3 bases from V and 2 from J, leaving 9 bases between them. This CDR3 is built from 14 residues. CDR3 protein: CASSDSALTDTQYF. DNA for the CDR3: TGTGCCAGCAGTGATAGCGCCCTCACAGATACGCAGTATTTT. The full variable domain, rest sourced from reference TRBV2 and TRBJ2-3, is EPEVTQTPSHQVTQMGQEVILRCVPISNHLYFYWYRQILGQKVEFLVSFYNNEISEKSEIFDDQFSVERPDGSNFTLKIRSTKLEDSAMYFCASSDSALTDTQYFGPGTRLTVL.

This rearrangement joins TRBV30 to TRBJ1-2, with TRBD1 matching over 9 bases. This CDR3 comprises 15 residues. The V gene end was trimmed by 2 bases and the J gene end by 3 bases; junction bases not matched to a gene: 7. The V gene's germline CDR1 is GTSNPN and CDR2 SVGIG (reference sequence). Here the CDR3 DNA reads TGTGCCTGGAGTCTGGGGACAGGGATGTACTATGGCTACACCTTC. It specifies CAWSLGTGMYYGYTF. The full variable domain, its missing parts supplied by reference TRBV30 and TRBJ1-2, is SQTIHQWPATLVQPVGSPLSLECTVEGTSNPNLYWYRQAAGRGLQLLFYSVGIGQISSEVPQNLSASRPQDRQFILSSKKLLLSDSGFYLCAWSLGTGMYYGYTFGSGTRLTVV.

The rearrangement joins TRBV7-8 to TRBJ1-1, with 7 positions matching TRBD1. Germline V gives CDR1 SGHVS, CDR2 FQNEAQ. The J segment lost 0 bases and the V segment lost 0 bases, leaving 1 base of the junction unmatched. The CDR3 covers 15 residues. CDR3: CASSLAGGMNTEAFF. The CDR3 bases are TGTGCCAGCAGCTTAGCAGGGGGCATGAACACTGAAGCTTTCTTT. Full variable domain (rest looked up from reference TRBV7-8 and TRBJ1-1): GAGVSQSPRYKVAKRGQDVALRCDPISGHVSLFWYQQALGQGPEFLTYFQNEAQLDKSGLPSDRFFAERPEGSVSTLKIQRTQQEDSAVYLCASSLAGGMNTEAFFGQGTRLTVV.

The chain uses TRBV14 and TRBJ2-5; tentatively, D is TRBD2 (5 bases). The germline V gene encodes CDR1 SGHDN and CDR2 FVKESK. The CDR3 totals 14 residues. Trimming took off 0 bases at V and 5 bases at J, with 10 bases between the two ends. The CDR3 DNA reads TGTGCCAGCAGCCAAGATCTTACGGGGGAGACCCAGTACTTC. Amino acids: CASSQDLTGETQYF.

The V gene is TRBV28, the J gene TRBJ1-5; 7 nucleotides agree with TRBD1. Germline trimming cut 2 bases from V and 0 bases from J; bases unmatched to any gene: 7. The CDR3 consists of 17 residues. Germline values: CDR1 MDHEN, CDR2 SYDVKM. The CDR3 nucleotides read TGTGCCAGCAGTTTACCTACAGGGGCGGTTAGCAATCAGCCCCAGCATTTT. Residues: CASSLPTGAVSNQPQHF. The whole variable domain, remainder taken from reference TRBV28 and TRBJ1-5, is DVKVTQSSRYLVKRTGEKVFLECVQDMDHENMFWYRQDPGLGLRLIYFSYDVKMKEKGDIPEGYSVSREKKERFSLILESASTNQTSMYLCASSLPTGAVSNQPQHFGDGTRLSIL.

The J gene is TRBJ2-5, the V gene TRBV7-3; TRBD2 might be the D (6 bases). The germline V gene has CDR1 SGHTA and CDR2 FQGTGA. This CDR3 has 13 amino acids. V was shortened by 5 bases and J by 2 bases, with 9 bases between the two germline ends. The CDR3 DNA reads TGTGCCAGCAGCGGGGGGAATCAAGAGACCCAGTACTTC. This encodes CASSGGNQETQYF.

The genes are TRBV11-1 and TRBJ1-1, with D hard to call. CDR1 is SGHAT, CDR2 FQDESV, per germline (reference sequence). Trimming took 2 bases from V and 0 from J, leaving 7 bases between them. The length of the CDR3 is 14 residues. The CDR3 reads CASSLPGLNTEAFF. In nucleotides, the CDR3 is TGTGCCAGCAGCTTACCAGGTCTGAACACTGAAGCTTTCTTT.

The chain uses TRBV10-3 and TRBJ1-1; D is uncertain. Trimming shortened V by 3 bases and J by 3 bases, and 5 bases separated the two germline ends. The CDR3 consists of 12 residues. Per the germline V gene, CDR1 is ENHRY and CDR2 is SYGVKD. The CDR3 nucleotides read TGTGCCATCAGTGATGAGTACACTGAAGCTTTCTTT. This codes for CAISDEYTEAFF.

The chain links TRBV29-1 to TRBJ1-6; D possibly corresponds to TRBD1 (5 bases). Germline assignment: CDR1 SQVTM and CDR2 ANQGSEA. The CDR3 has 14 residues. The V and J ends lost 6 bases and 6 bases respectively, with 15 bases between them. CDR3 bases: TGCAGCGTAAGGACCGCCGGGGGTAATTCACCCCTCCACTTT. Encoded protein: CSVRTAGGNSPLHF. Variable domain in full (rest from reference TRBV29-1 and TRBJ1-6): SAVISQKPSRDICQRGTSLTIQCQVDSQVTMMFWYRQQPGQSLTLIATANQGSEATYESGFVIDKFPISRPNLTFSTLTVSNMSPEDSSIYLCSVRTAGGNSPLHFGNGTRLTVT.